A single sample is the source of the 4 T cell receptor beta chains below, sequenced in a study of blood T cell repertoires in COVID-19. The repertoire was sequenced with immunoSEQ multiplex PCR; TCRdb's copy has only in-frame clones and lacks some. The repertoire holds under 350,000 clones, around 82% seen once, with 7.5% to 10% in the top ten. Material: peripheral blood. The receptors here all came from a woman in her forties or fifties who had recovered from COVID-19.

The chain combines TRBV4-1 with TRBJ2-3; D perhaps matches TRBD1 (5 bases). This CDR3 region has 16 residues. Germline loops: CDR1 MGHRA, CDR2 YSYEKL. Trimming removed 0 bases from V and 2 bases from J, with 12 bases in between. This CDR3 is CASSQEGRAITDTQYF. The CDR3 coding sequence is TGCGCCAGCAGCCAAGAAGGCAGGGCAATCACAGATACGCAGTATTTT.

The rearrangement uses TRBV4-2 and TRBJ1-4, with D possibly TRBD1 on 6 matching bases. V shed 0 bases and J shed 5 bases, with 13 bases lying between them. This CDR3 comprises 16 residues. Germline V gene data show CDR1 as LGHNA and CDR2 as YNFKEQ. This CDR3 reads CASSQDTAGVNEKLFF. The CDR3 region has the DNA TGTGCCAGCAGCCAAGATACGGCAGGGGTCAATGAAAAACTGTTTTTT.

The chain carries TRBV30 and TRBJ1-5, with a tentative D call TRBD1 (5 bases). V was pared by 4 bases and J by 3 bases, with 7 bases between. CDR3 size: 12 residues. From germline, CDR1 is GTSNPN and CDR2 SVGIG (reference sequence). CDR3 in amino acids: CAWNRNNQPQHF. The CDR3 DNA reads as TGTGCCTGGAACAGGAACAATCAGCCCCAGCATTTT. The full variable domain, with the rest looked up from reference TRBV30 and TRBJ1-5, is SQTIHQWPATLVQPVGSPLSLECTVEGTSNPNLYWYRQAAGRGLQLLFYSVGIGQISSEVPQNLSASRPQDRQFILSSKKLLLSDSGFYLCAWNRNNQPQHFGDGTRLSIL.

The CDR3 spells CASREGQGYTEAFF. CDR3 nucleotides: TGCGCCAGCAGGGAAGGACAGGGGTACACTGAAGCTTTCTTT. V usage is TRBV5-1 and J usage is TRBJ1-1; 9 positions agree with TRBD1. Trimming cost V 5 bases and J 3 bases; bases outside gene matches: 5. From germline, CDR1 is SGHRS and CDR2 YFSETQ. The CDR3 covers 14 residues.